The rows below give T cell receptor beta chains drawn from one sample of a study of blood T cell repertoires in COVID-19. This table comes from immunoSEQ multiplex PCR, and its TCRdb copy is limited to in-frame clones, with some not included. This table has 250,000 to 300,000 clones, approximately 90% appearing once. The sequencing input was PBMCs or T cells enriched from blood (not recorded which). The receptors were gathered from a woman between 40 and 50 years old with acute COVID-19. Each CDR3 is given with its conserved first and last residue. A D gene is named only where the DNA matches it firmly. Clone size, where shown, is once, few, many, or a class for clones that have expanded.

v_gene,d_gene,j_gene,abundance,CDR3nt,CDR3aa
TRBV15,.,TRBJ2-6,few,TGTGCCACCAGCAGAGGACCGGGGGATGGGGCCAACGTCCTGACTTTC,CATSRGPGDGANVLTF
TRBV5-1,.,TRBJ2-7,.,TGCGCCAGCAGCTTGGGGGGCAGGGGGGCCTACGAGCAGTACTTC,CASSLGGRGAYEQYF
TRBV2,.,TRBJ1-6,few,TGTGCCAGCAGTGGGGAGAATTCACCCCTCCACTTT,CASSGENSPLHF
TRBV4-1,.,TRBJ1-1,.,TGCGCCAGCAGCCAACGAGAGATGAACACTGAAGCTTTCTTT,CASSQREMNTEAFF
TRBV19,.,TRBJ1-1,.,TGTGCCAGTAGTATGGGGAAAGGGGTCGGTGGCACTGAAGCTTTCTTT,CASSMGKGVGGTEAFF
TRBV9,.,TRBJ2-2,.,TGTGCCAGCAGCGTAACTAGCTTGGGCACCGGCACCGGGGAGCTGTTTTTT,CASSVTSLGTGTGELFF
TRBV10-3,TRBD1,TRBJ2-2,.,TGTGCCATCAGCCCGACAGGGAAGACCGGGGAGCTGTTTTTT,CAISPTGKTGELFF
TRBV28,.,TRBJ1-2,.,TGTGCCAGCAGTTTAACGGATCAGGGGATCTATGGCTACACCTTC,CASSLTDQGIYGYTF
TRBV18,TRBD1,TRBJ2-7,.,TGTGCCAGCTCAACCTCGGGGGACAGGGGATCGCAGTACTTC,CASSTSGDRGSQYF
TRBV6-5,.,TRBJ1-5,.,TGTGCCAGCAGTTACACGGGGGGCCTGAATCAGCCCCAGCATTTT,CASSYTGGLNQPQHF
TRBV7-9,.,TRBJ1-4,.,TGTGCCAGCAGCTTAGCGCTATCACAGTCAACTAATGAAAAACTGTTTTTT,CASSLALSQSTNEKLFF
TRBV6-1,TRBD2,TRBJ2-3,.,TGTGCCAGCAGTGAAGTTAGCGGGGGTGTAGATACGCAGTATTTT,CASSEVSGGVDTQYF
TRBV6-1,TRBD1,TRBJ1-6,.,TGTGCCAGCAGTGAAGGGGGACAGCCCTATAATTCACCCCTCCACTTT,CASSEGGQPYNSPLHF
TRBV6-2/TRBV6-3,TRBD1,TRBJ1-3,.,TGTGCCAGCAGTTACTACCCAGAGGGGGCCGGAAACACCATATATTTT,CASSYYPEGAGNTIYF
TRBV5-4,TRBD2,TRBJ2-1,.,TGTGCCAGCAGCCTCCCGGGCGGGGGGTCGTTCAATGAGCAGTTCTTC,CASSLPGGGSFNEQFF
TRBV7-2,.,TRBJ2-2,.,TGTGCCAGCAGCTTAGCGGGGAGGAGGGTAATCACCGGGGAGCTGTTTTTT,CASSLAGRRVITGELFF
TRBV6-2/TRBV6-3,.,TRBJ1-2,.,TGTGCCAGCAGCAATGACAGAACTAACTATGGCTACACCTTC,CASSNDRTNYGYTF
TRBV5-6,.,TRBJ1-2,once,TGTGCCAGCAGCTTGCCCGGGGGTGGCTACACCTTC,CASSLPGGGYTF
TRBV24-1,TRBD1,TRBJ2-2,.,TGTGCCACCAGTGACCCGTCCGGGACAGTGAACACCGGGGAGCTGTTTTTT,CATSDPSGTVNTGELFF
TRBV24-1,TRBD1,TRBJ1-2,.,TGTGCCACCAGTGACTCCCCTGGGACAGGGGGTAACTATGGCTACACCTTC,CATSDSPGTGGNYGYTF
TRBV11-3,TRBD1,TRBJ2-3,.,TGTGCCAGCAGCTCACGACAGGGATACACAGATACGCAGTATTTT,CASSSRQGYTDTQYF
TRBV2,.,TRBJ2-2,.,TGTGCCAGCAGTGCCCTACCCCGGGAGCTGTTTTTT,CASSALPRELFF
TRBV28,.,TRBJ1-6,.,TGTGCCAGCACGCGGGACTCATTTTTGTATAATAATTCACCCCTCCACTTT,CASTRDSFLYNNSPLHF
TRBV18,.,TRBJ1-1,.,TGTGCCAGCTCACCGAACCAGGGATTGAACACTGAAGCTTTCTTT,CASSPNQGLNTEAFF
TRBV6-4,TRBD1,TRBJ1-5,once,TGTGCCAGCAGTCCGCAACAGGGGATGGATCAGCCCCAGCATTTT,CASSPQQGMDQPQHF
TRBV21-1,.,TRBJ2-7,.,TGTGCCAGCAGCAAGAGGACAGGGGGCCTCTACGAGCAGTACTTC,CASSKRTGGLYEQYF